A single sample gave rise to the 18 T cell receptor beta chains below, sequenced in a study of blood T cell repertoires in COVID-19. Profiling relied on immunoSEQ multiplex PCR, and the TCRdb table lists in-frame clones only, not all of them. The sample carries some 400,000 clones, 81% recorded once. The sequencing sample was made of peripheral blood. All receptors come from a human donor with acute or convalescent COVID-19. The donor label of this sample is uncertain.

The rearrangement joins TRBV7-6 to TRBJ2-7, with TRBD2 identical over 12 bases. The CDR3 runs to 15 residues. Germline V CDR1 and CDR2: SGHVS, FNYEAQ. V shed 2 bases and J 5 bases; nucleotides not matched to a gene: 4. This CDR3 is CASSLWASGRDEQYF. Written as DNA, the CDR3 is TGTGCCAGCAGCTTATGGGCTAGCGGGAGGGACGAGCAGTACTTC.

The rearrangement uses TRBV18 and TRBJ1-1, with 7 nucleotides matching TRBD1. Germline values: CDR1 KGHSH, CDR2 LQKENI. This CDR3 spans 16 amino acids. The junction had 11 bases not matched to a gene; V was cut back by 3 bases and J by 4 bases. The CDR3 bases are TGTGCCAGCTCACCGCGACAGGGTGGAGGGGGCACTGAAGCTTTCTTT. Its protein is CASSPRQGGGGTEAFF.

The chain links TRBV6-2 or TRBV6-3 to TRBJ1-5; 7 nucleotides agree with TRBD1. The CDR3 runs 15 residues. The V and J ends lost 6 bases and 4 bases, in that order; junction bases with no gene match: 9. Germline V lookup: CDR1 MNHEY, CDR2 SVGEGT. CDR3 region: CASSPNPGGNQPQHF. The CDR3 DNA reads as TGTGCCAGCAGCCCAAACCCAGGGGGGAATCAGCCCCAGCATTTT.

The rearrangement uses TRBV19 and TRBJ1-1; D gene ambiguous. V was shortened by 8 bases and J by 1 base, with 8 bases between the two germline ends. CDR3 size: 12 residues. Germline CDR1 and CDR2: LNHDA and SQIVND (reference sequence). The CDR3 DNA is TGTGCCAGTCGGACTGAGAACACTGAAGCTTTCTTT. Translated, it gives CASRTENTEAFF. Full variable domain (rest looked up from reference TRBV19 and TRBJ1-1): DGGITQSPKYLFRKEGQNVTLSCEQNLNHDAMYWYRQDPGQGLRLIYYSQIVNDFQKGDIAEGYSVSREKKESFPLTVTSAQKNPTAFYLCASRTENTEAFFGQGTRLTVV.

The rearrangement uses TRBV7-2 and TRBJ2-1, with D possibly being TRBD1 (6 bases). V lost 3 bases and J 7 bases, leaving 10 bases between the germline ends. The CDR3 runs 13 residues. Germline CDR1 reads SGHTA; CDR2 reads FQGNSA. CDR3 loop: CASSLTGPNEQFF. The DNA for the CDR3 is TGTGCCAGCAGCTTGACAGGTCCGAATGAGCAGTTCTTC.

This clone has a handful of counts. The chain joins TRBV2 to TRBJ1-2, with a possible D match to TRBD1 (5 bases). V dropped 2 bases and J dropped 7 bases, with 5 bases sitting between them. The V gene's germline CDR1 is SNHLY and CDR2 FYNNEI. This CDR3 is 11 amino acids long. CDR3 sequence reads: CASSERGGYTF. CDR3 coding DNA: TGTGCCAGCAGTGAAAGGGGTGGCTACACCTTC.

V and J are TRBV12-3 or TRBV12-4 and TRBJ2-3; 11 bases map to TRBD2. Trimming cost V 6 bases and J 5 bases; bases outside gene matches: 1. The CDR3 spans 13 residues. In nucleotides, the CDR3 is TGTGCCAGCAGAGGGACTAGCGGAGATACGCAGTATTTT. Encoded protein: CASRGTSGDTQYF.

This clone came up a few times. The chain uses TRBV5-1 and TRBJ1-1, with D unresolved. V was clipped by 0 bases and J by 1 base, with 10 bases between them. CDR3 length equals 15 residues. CDR1 SGHRS and CDR2 YFSETQ come from the germline V gene. This CDR3 reads CASSLVSVRNTEAFF. CDR3 sequence (DNA): TGCGCCAGCAGCTTGGTGAGCGTAAGGAACACTGAAGCTTTCTTT.

This sequence joins TRBV6-5 and TRBJ1-2; D uncertain. Between the trimmed V and J ends, which lost 5 bases and 3 bases, there was a span of 10 bases. This CDR3 contains 13 residues. CDR1 is MNHEY and CDR2 is SVGAGI in the germline V gene. CDR3 sequence reads: CASSRPGDYGYTF. The CDR3 DNA sequence: TGTGCCAGCAGTCGCCCCGGGGACTATGGCTACACCTTC.

V usage is TRBV30 and J usage is TRBJ2-7; D is unresolved. Germline-derived CDR1 and CDR2 are GTSNPN and SVGIG (reference sequence). This CDR3 is built from 12 residues. Trimming pared 5 bases from V and 7 bases from J, leaving 15 bases between. The CDR3 protein is CAWDSLRKEQYF. The CDR3, as DNA: TGTGCCTGGGACTCCCTGAGGAAAGAGCAGTACTTC.

The rearrangement links TRBV5-1 to TRBJ2-3; no firm D call. This CDR3 is built from 14 residues. V shed 4 bases and J shed 2 bases, with 11 bases lying between them. The germline V gene has CDR1 SGHRS and CDR2 YFSETQ. The CDR3 DNA is TGCGCCAGCAGCCTCTATAGCCCCACAGATACGCAGTATTTT. Amino acids: CASSLYSPTDTQYF.

This chain uses TRBV19 with TRBJ2-2; D gene ambiguous. The ends were cut back, 6 bases at V and 3 bases at J, with 17 bases in the middle. Germline CDR1 LNHDA, CDR2 SQIVND (reference sequence). This CDR3 has 16 residues. Here the CDR3 reads CASSIRVRRDTGELFF. The CDR3 coding sequence is TGTGCCAGTAGCATCCGGGTGAGGCGCGACACCGGGGAGCTGTTTTTT.

The chain uses TRBV18 and TRBJ1-1; possible D gene TRBD1, 6 bases. Germline CDR1 KGHSH, CDR2 LQKENI. The CDR3 runs 16 residues. Trimming shortened V by 7 bases and J by 1 base, and 19 bases separated the two germline ends. The CDR3 DNA follows: TGTGCCAGCTTCGGACAGACAATGCAAAGGAACACTGAAGCTTTCTTT. Protein: CASFGQTMQRNTEAFF.

The chain is built from TRBV2 and TRBJ2-5; D perhaps matches TRBD1 (6 bases). V gave up 5 bases and J gave up 2 bases, with 12 bases separating them. The CDR3 runs 14 residues. The germline gives CDR1 SNHLY, CDR2 FYNNEI. The CDR3 sequence is CASSYRDIQETQYF. The CDR3 DNA reads as TGTGCCAGCAGTTACCGGGACATACAAGAGACCCAGTACTTC.

The chain employs TRBV7-2 and TRBJ1-6; the D is unclear. The germline gives CDR1 SGHTA, CDR2 FQGNSA. V was clipped by 5 bases and J by 10 bases, with 9 bases between them. The CDR3 covers 12 residues. CDR3 protein: CASSGLRSPLHF. The CDR3 region has the DNA TGTGCCAGCAGCGGGCTTCGATCACCCCTCCACTTT.

CDR3 in DNA: TGTGCCAGCCGTGCGACTAGTATAAGCGCCGGGGAGCTGTTTTTT. As protein: CASRATSISAGELFF. The chain is built from TRBV27 and TRBJ2-2; D is possibly TRBD2 (6 bases). Germline CDR1 is MNHEY and CDR2 is SMNVEV (reference sequence). This CDR3 has 15 amino acids. Trimming left V 8 bases short and J 6 bases short, with 19 bases between.

The chain carries TRBV12-5 and TRBJ2-7, with 9 bases fitting TRBD1. V was clipped by 5 bases and J by 6 bases; unmatched bases: 5. This CDR3 region has 13 residues. CDR1 LGHNT and CDR2 FRNRAP come from the germline V gene. CDR3 sequence (DNA): TGTGCTAGTGGTCTACGGACAGGGGCCGAGCAGTACTTC. Translation gives CASGLRTGAEQYF.

The chain has TRBV20-1 and TRBJ2-3, with D possibly matching TRBD1 (5 bases). The CDR3 loop spans 15 amino acids. CDR1 and CDR2 (germline): DFQATT, SNEGSKA (reference sequence). The ends were cut back, 3 bases at V and 1 base at J, with 14 bases in the middle. The CDR3 protein is CSASRRQGRTDTQYF. The CDR3 DNA reads TGCAGTGCTAGTCGGCGCCAGGGCCGCACAGATACGCAGTATTTT.